The T cell receptor beta chain under discussion was sequenced for a study of identical twins. Study conclusions and caveats: Those out-of-frame alpha sequences shared by twins showed an excess of low generation probability. Whereas memory repertoires showed no such difference, abundant cord blood beta clonotypes carried fewer insertions.

This clonotype has more than one count but fewer than ten. Its antigen is undetermined. From the 5' RACE reads, TCRdb called clonotypes with MiXCR, one entry per CDR3 protein. In the table there are hundreds of thousands of distinct CDR3 sequences, under 9% of which are singletons. Among all donors, each was a healthy Caucasian. In germline, CDR1 is KGHSH, CDR2 LQKENI. The CDR3 has 19 residues. Trimming pared 4 bases from V and 2 bases from J, leaving 24 bases between. These data also featured in a second study, about yellow fever vaccine responses in identical twins.

The sample was PBMCs. The V and J genes are TRBV18 and TRBJ2-1; either TRBD1 or TRBD2 may fit D (6 bases each). This TCR derives from a woman aged 18-35 years in good health. The CDR3 is CASSRGRGPGSSTYNEQFF. DNA of the CDR3: TGTGCCAGCTCACGGGGCCGGGGGCCGGGGAGCTCTACCTACAATGAGCAGTTCTTC.